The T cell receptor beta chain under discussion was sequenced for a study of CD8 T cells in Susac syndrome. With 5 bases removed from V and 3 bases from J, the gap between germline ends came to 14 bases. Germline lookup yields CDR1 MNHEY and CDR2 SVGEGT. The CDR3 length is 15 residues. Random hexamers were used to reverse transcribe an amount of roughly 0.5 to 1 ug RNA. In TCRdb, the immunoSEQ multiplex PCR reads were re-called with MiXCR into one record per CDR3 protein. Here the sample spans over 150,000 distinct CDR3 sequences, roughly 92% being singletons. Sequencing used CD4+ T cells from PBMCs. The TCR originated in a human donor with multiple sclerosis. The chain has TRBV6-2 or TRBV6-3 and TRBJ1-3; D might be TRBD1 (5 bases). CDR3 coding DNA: TGTGCCAGCAGTCGGACACCGGCGGATGGAAACACCATATATTTT. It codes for CASSRTPADGNTIYF.